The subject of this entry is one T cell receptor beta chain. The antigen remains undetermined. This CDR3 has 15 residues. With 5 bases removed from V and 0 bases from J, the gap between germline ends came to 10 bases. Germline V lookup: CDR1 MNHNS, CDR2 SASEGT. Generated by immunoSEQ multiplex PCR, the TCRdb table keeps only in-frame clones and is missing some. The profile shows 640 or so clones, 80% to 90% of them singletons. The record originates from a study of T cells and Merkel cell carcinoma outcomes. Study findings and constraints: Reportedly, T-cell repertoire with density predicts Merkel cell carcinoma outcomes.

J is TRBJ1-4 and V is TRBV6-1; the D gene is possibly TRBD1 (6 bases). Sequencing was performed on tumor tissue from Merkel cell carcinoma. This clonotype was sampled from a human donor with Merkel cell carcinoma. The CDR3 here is CASSTNRATNEKLFF. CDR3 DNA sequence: TGTGCCAGCAGTACAAACAGGGCAACTAATGAAAAACTGTTTTTT.